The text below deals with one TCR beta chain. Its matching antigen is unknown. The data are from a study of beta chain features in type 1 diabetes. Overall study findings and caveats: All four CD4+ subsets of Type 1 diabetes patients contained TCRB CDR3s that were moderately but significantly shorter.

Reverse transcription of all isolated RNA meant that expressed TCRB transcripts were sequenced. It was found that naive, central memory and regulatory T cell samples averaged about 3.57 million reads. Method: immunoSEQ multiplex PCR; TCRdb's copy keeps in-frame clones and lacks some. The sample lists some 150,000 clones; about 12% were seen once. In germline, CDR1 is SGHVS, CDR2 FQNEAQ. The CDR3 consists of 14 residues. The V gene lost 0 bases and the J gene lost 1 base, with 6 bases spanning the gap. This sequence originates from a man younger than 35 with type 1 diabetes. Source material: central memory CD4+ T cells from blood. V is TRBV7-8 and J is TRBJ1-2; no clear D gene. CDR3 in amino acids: CASSLATDNYGYTF. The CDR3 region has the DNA TGTGCCAGCAGCTTAGCGACGGATAACTATGGCTACACCTTC.